Detailed here is one T cell receptor beta chain. These data come from a study of control samples from healthy donors and cancer patients. The CDR3 has 15 amino acids. Trimming cost V 3 bases and J 5 bases; bases outside gene matches: 4. CDR1 and CDR2 from the germline V gene are LNHDA and SQIVND (reference sequence). Generated by immunoSEQ multiplex PCR, the TCRdb table keeps only in-frame clones and is missing some. The top ten clones hold 1.1% to 1.5% of a sample with roughly 180,000 clones, roughly 94% of them seen once. Sequencing was performed on blood. The sequence came from a young woman in good health. The chain joins TRBV19 to TRBJ2-1; 10 nucleotides agree with TRBD1. For the CDR3, the DNA is TGTGCCAGTAGTATGGGACAGGGGTCCCACAATGAGCAGTTCTTC. Amino acids: CASSMGQGSHNEQFF.